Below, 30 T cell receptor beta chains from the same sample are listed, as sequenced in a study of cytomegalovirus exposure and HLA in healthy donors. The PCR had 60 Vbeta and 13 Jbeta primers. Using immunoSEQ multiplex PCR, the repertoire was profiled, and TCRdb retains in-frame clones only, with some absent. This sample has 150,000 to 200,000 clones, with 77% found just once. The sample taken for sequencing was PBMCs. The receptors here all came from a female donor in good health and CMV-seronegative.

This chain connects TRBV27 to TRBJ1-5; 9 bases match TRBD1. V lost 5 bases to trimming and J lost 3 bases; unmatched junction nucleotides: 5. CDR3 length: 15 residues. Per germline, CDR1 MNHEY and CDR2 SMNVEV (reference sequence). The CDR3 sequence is CASSKGQGLNQPQHF. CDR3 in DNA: TGTGCCAGCAGTAAGGGACAGGGCCTCAATCAGCCCCAGCATTTT.

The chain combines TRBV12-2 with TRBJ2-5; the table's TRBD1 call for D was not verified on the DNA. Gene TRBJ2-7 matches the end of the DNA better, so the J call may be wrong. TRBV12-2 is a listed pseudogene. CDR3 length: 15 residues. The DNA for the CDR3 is TGTGCAAGTCGCTCCAAAGGACAGGTTGGCTACGAGCAGTACTTC. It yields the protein CASRSKGQVGYEQYF.

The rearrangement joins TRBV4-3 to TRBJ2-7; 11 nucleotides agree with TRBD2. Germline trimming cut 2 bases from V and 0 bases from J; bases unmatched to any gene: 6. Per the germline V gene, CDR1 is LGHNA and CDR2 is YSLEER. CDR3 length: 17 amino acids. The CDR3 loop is CASSQTLAGGTSYEQYF. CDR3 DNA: TGCGCCAGCAGCCAAACTCTAGCGGGGGGAACCTCCTACGAGCAGTACTTC.

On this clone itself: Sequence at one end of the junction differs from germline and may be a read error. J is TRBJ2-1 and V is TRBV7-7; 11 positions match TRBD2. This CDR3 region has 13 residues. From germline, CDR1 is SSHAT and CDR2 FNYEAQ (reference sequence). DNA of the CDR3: TGTGCTAGCAGCTTAACGACTAGCGGGAAACAGTTCTTC. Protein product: CASSLTTSGKQFF.

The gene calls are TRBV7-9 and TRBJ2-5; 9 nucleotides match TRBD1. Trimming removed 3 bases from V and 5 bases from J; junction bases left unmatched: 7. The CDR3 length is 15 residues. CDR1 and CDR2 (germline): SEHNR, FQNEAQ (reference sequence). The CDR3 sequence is CASSFTGGASETQYF. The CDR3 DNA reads TGTGCCAGCAGCTTTACAGGGGGCGCTTCGGAGACCCAGTACTTC.

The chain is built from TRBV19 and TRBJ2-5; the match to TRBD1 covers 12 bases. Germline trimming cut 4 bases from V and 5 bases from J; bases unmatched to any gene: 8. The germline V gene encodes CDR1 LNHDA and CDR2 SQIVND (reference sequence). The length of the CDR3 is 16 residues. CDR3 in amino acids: CASSTLGQGAGETQYF. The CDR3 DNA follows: TGTGCCAGTAGTACTTTGGGACAGGGGGCAGGGGAGACCCAGTACTTC.

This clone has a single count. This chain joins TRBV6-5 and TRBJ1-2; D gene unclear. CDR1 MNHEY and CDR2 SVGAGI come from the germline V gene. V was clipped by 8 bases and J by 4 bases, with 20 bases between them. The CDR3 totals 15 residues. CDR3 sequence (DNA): TGTGCCAGCTCGGGAATGGGCACCTTCTCCTATGGCTACACCTTC. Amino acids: CASSGMGTFSYGYTF.

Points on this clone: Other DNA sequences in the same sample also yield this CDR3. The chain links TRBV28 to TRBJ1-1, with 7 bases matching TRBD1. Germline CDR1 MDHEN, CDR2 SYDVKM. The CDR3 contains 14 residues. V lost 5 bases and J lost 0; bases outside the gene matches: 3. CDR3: CASSPGQVNTEAFF. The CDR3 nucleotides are TGTGCCAGCAGTCCCGGACAGGTGAACACTGAAGCTTTCTTT.

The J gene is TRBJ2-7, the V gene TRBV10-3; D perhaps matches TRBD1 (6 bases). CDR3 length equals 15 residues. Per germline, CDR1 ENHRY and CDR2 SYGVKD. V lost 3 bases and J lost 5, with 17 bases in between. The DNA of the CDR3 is TGTGCCATCAGTGAAATAACCGGGACAACGAACGAGCAGTACTTC. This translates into CAISEITGTTNEQYF.

The CDR3 nucleotides read TGTGCCAGTAGTATAGCTGGAGCGGGGGGTGAGCAGTTCTTC. It is translated as CASSIAGAGGEQFF. This chain uses TRBV19 with TRBJ2-1, with 9 positions matching TRBD2. Trimming cost V 1 base and J 9 bases; bases outside gene matches: 4. Per germline, CDR1 LNHDA and CDR2 SQIVND (reference sequence). This CDR3 contains 14 residues.

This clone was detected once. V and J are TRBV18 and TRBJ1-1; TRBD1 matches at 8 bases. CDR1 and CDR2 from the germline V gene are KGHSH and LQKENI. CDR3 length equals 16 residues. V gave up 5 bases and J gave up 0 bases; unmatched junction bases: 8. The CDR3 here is CASSSEPDRVNTEAFF. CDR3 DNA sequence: TGTGCCAGCTCATCGGAACCGGACAGGGTGAACACTGAAGCTTTCTTT.

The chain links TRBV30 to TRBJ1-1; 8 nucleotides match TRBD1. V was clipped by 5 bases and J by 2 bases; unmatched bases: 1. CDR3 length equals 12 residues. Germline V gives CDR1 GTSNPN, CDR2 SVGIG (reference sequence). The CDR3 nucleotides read TGTGCCTGGGGGACAGGCAACACTGAAGCTTTCTTT. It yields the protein CAWGTGNTEAFF.

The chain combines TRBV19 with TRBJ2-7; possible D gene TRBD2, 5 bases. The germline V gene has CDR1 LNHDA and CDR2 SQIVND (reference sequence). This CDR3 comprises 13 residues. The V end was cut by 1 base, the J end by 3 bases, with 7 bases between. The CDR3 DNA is TGTGCCAGTAGTATAGGAACTAGCTACGAGCAGTACTTC. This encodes CASSIGTSYEQYF.

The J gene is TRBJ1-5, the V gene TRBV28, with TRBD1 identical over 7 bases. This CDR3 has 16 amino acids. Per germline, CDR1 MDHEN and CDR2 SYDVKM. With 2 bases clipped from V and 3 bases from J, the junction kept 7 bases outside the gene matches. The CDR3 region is CASSLHTGAYNQPQHF. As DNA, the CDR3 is TGTGCCAGCAGTTTACATACAGGGGCCTACAATCAGCCCCAGCATTTT.

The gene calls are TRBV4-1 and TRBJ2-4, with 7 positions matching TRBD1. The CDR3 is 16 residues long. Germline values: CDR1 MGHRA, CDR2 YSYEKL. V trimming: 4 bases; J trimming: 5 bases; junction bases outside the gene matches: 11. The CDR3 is CASSPWGQGDENIQYF. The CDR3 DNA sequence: TGCGCCAGCAGCCCGTGGGGGCAGGGGGACGAAAACATTCAGTACTTC.

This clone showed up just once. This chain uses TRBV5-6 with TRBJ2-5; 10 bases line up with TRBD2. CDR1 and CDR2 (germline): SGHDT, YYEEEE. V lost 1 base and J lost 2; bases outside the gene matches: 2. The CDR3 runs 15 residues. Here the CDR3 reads CASSLTSGAQETQYF. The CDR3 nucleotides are TGTGCCAGCAGCTTGACTAGCGGGGCTCAAGAGACCCAGTACTTC.

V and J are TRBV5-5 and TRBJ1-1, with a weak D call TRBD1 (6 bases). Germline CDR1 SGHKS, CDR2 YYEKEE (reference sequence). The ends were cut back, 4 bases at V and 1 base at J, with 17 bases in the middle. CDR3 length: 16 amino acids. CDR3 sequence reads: CASSPGATDPNTEAFF. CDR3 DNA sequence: TGTGCCAGCAGCCCAGGGGCGACAGACCCGAACACTGAAGCTTTCTTT.

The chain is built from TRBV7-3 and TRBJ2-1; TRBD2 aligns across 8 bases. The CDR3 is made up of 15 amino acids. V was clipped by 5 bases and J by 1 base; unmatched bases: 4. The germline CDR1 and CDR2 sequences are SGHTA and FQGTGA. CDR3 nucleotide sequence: TGTGCCAGCAGCCCTACTAGCGGATCCTACAATGAGCAGTTCTTC. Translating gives CASSPTSGSYNEQFF.

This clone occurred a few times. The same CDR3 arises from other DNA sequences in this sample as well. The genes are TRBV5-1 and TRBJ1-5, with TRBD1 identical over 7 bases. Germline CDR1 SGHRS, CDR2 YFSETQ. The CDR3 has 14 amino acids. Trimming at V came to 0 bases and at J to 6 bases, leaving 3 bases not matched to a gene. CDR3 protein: CASSLGQGSQPQHF. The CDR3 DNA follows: TGCGCCAGCAGCTTGGGACAGGGAAGTCAGCCCCAGCATTTT.

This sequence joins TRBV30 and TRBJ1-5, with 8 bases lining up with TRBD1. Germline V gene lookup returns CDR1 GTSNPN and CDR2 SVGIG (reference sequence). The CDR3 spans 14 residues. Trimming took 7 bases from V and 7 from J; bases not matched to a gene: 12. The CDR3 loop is CAYATGAGRQPQHF. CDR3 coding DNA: TGTGCCTATGCGACAGGGGCAGGTAGGCAGCCCCAGCATTTT.

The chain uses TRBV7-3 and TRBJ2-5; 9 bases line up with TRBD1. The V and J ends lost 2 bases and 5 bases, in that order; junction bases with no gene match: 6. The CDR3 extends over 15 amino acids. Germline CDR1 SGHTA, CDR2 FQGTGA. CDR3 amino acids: CASSLGTGTWETQYF. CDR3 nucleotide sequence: TGTGCCAGCAGCTTAGGGACAGGGACTTGGGAGACCCAGTACTTC.

The CDR3, as DNA: TGCGCCAGCAGCTACGGGACTAGCGAAGATACGCAGTATTTT. Protein: CASSYGTSEDTQYF. The rearrangement uses TRBV5-1 and TRBJ2-3; 10 bases match TRBD2. The trim removed 3 bases at V and 5 bases at J, leaving 3 bases unmatched. Per germline, CDR1 SGHRS and CDR2 YFSETQ. This CDR3 contains 14 residues.

The DNA of the CDR3 is TGTGCCAGCAGTTACTCGGGGACTAGAGGGGAGACCCAGTACTTC. It encodes CASSYSGTRGETQYF. This sequence joins TRBV6-6 and TRBJ2-5; 8 nucleotides align to TRBD2. Germline CDR1 is MNHNY and CDR2 is SVGAGI (reference sequence). The V and J ends lost 0 bases and 5 bases, in that order; junction bases with no gene match: 5. The CDR3 is made up of 15 amino acids.

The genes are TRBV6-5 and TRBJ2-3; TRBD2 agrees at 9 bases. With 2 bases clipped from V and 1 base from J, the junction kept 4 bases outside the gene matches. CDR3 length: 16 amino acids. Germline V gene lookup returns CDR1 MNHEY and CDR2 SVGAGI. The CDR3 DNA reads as TGTGCCAGCAGTTACGGCGGGGGGGCCCGCACAGATACGCAGTATTTT. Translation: CASSYGGGARTDTQYF.

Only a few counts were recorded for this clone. The CDR3 spells CASSLDQTAAGNTIYF. CDR3 DNA: TGCGCCAGCAGCTTGGATCAAACGGCGGCTGGAAACACCATATATTTT. This chain uses TRBV5-1 with TRBJ1-3; no reliable D call. Trimming stripped 0 bases from V and 2 bases from J, with 12 bases between. This CDR3 has 16 amino acids. Germline-derived CDR1 and CDR2 are SGHRS and YFSETQ.

The CDR3 here is CASSVNPGAGVAYGYTF. For the CDR3, the DNA is TGTGCCAGCAGCGTGAATCCGGGAGCCGGAGTTGCCTATGGCTACACCTTC. The chain is built from TRBV9 and TRBJ1-2; no reliable D call. Trimming cost V 2 bases and J 4 bases, with 21 bases left between them. The CDR3 is 17 residues long. The V gene's germline CDR1 is SGDLS and CDR2 YYNGEE.

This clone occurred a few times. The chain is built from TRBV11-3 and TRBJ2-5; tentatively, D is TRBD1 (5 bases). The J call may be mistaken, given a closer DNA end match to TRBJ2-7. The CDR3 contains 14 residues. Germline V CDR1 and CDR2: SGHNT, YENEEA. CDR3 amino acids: CASSLAAQGYEQYF. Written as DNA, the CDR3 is TGTGCCAGCAGCTTAGCAGCCCAGGGCTACGAGCAGTACTTC.

Here the CDR3 DNA reads TGTGCCAGCGGGACAGGGGGCCGGCAGCCCCAGCATTTT. It specifies CASGTGGRQPQHF. The chain uses TRBV7-2 and TRBJ1-5; 12 bases match TRBD1. This CDR3 region has 13 residues. Germline values: CDR1 SGHTA, CDR2 FQGNSA. V trimming: 8 bases; J trimming: 7 bases; junction bases outside the gene matches: 3.

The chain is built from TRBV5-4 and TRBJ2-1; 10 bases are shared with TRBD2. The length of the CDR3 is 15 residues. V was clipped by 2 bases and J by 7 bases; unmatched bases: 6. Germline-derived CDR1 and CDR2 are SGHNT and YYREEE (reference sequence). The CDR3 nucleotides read TGTGCCAGCAGCTTCCAGCTAGCGGGAGATAATGAGCAGTTCTTC. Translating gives CASSFQLAGDNEQFF. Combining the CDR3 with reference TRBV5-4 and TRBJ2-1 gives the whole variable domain ETGVTQSPTHLIKTRGQQVTLRCSSQSGHNTVSWYQQALGQGPQFIFQYYREEENGRGNFPPRFSGLQFPNYSSELNVNALELDDSALYLCASSFQLAGDNEQFFGPGTRLTVL.

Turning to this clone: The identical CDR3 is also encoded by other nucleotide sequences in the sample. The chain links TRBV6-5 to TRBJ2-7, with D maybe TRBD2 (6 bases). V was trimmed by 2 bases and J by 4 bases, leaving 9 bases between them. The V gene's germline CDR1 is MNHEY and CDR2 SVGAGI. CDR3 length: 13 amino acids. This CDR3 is CASSYGGTYEQYF. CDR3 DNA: TGTGCCAGCAGTTACGGGGGGACTTACGAGCAGTACTTC.